The present entry profiles one T cell receptor beta chain with its context. Profiling relied on immunoSEQ multiplex PCR, and the TCRdb table lists in-frame clones only, not all of them. The sample consists of over 25,000 clones, roughly 87% of them appearing once. This sample is part of a study of T cell changes during pregnancy in multiple sclerosis. The germline V gene has CDR1 GTSNPN and CDR2 SVGIG (reference sequence). Trimming took 0 bases from V and 2 from J, leaving 11 bases between them. CDR3 length: 15 amino acids. The sequence came from a female donor with multiple sclerosis, enrolled in a pregnancy study. The chain has TRBV30 and TRBJ2-1; tentatively, D is TRBD2 (6 bases). The sequenced sample was CD8+ T cells from peripheral blood mononuclear cells, obtained in the second trimester of pregnancy. The CDR3 coding sequence is TGTGCCTGGAGTGTAAGCGGGCGTCCCTACAATGAGCAGTTCTTC. This codes for CAWSVSGRPYNEQFF.